This T cell receptor beta chain was sequenced in a study of PD-1 blockade in mismatch repair-deficient tumors. General study points: Rapid post-treatment expansion, then contraction, generally preceding radiologic response, marked tumor-resident clones.

The time point is: roughly ten-day in vitro stimulation with candidate neoantigen peptide 5. The TCR-sequenced patients were a few responders to pembrolizumab. Cells were stimulated nine to eleven days with each of several ELISpot-reactive neoantigens. A no-peptide control culture served as baseline for clone fold changes. Clones were read by immunoSEQ multiplex PCR, and TCRdb kept only the in-frame ones, dropping some. The sample lists over 14,000 clones; under 85% were seen once. The CDR3 length is 12 residues. Germline CDR1 is SGHAT and CDR2 is FQNNGV. Trimming took 3 bases from V and 4 from J, leaving 4 bases between them. This clone was found a few times. The antigen is undetermined.

The clonotype comes from an adult with mismatch repair-deficient cancer. V gene TRBV11-2 combines with J gene TRBJ1-3; D unclear. The sequences come from cells cultured in vitro, collected from a patient treated with pembrolizumab. This CDR3 reads CASSFPGNTIYF. The CDR3 DNA follows: TGTGCCAGCAGCTTCCCCGGAAACACCATATATTTT. Combining the CDR3 with reference TRBV11-2 and TRBJ1-3 gives the whole variable domain EAGVAQSPRYKIIEKRQSVAFWCNPISGHATLYWYQQILGQGPKLLIQFQNNGVVDDSQLPKDRFSAERLKGVDSTLKIQPAKLEDSAVYLCASSFPGNTIYFGEGSWLTVV.